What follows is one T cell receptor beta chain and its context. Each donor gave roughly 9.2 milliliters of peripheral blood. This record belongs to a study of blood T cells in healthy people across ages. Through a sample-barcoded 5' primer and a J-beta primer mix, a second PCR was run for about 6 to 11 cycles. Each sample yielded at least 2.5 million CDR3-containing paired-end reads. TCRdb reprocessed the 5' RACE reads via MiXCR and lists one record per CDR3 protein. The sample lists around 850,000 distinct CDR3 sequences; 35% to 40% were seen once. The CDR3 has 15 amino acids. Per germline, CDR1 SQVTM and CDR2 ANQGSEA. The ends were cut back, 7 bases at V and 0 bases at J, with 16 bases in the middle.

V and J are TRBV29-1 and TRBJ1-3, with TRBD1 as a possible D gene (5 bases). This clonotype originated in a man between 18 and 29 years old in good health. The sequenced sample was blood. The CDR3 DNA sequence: TGCAGCGCTACCGTATTCGGGGGCTCTGGAAACACCATATATTTT. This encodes CSATVFGGSGNTIYF.